This T cell receptor (beta chain) originates from a study of CD8+CD57+ T cells in acquired aplastic anemia. TCR beta VDJ and CDR3 profiling used genomic DNA as template. One entry per CDR3 protein, called by TCRdb with MiXCR from the reads. The table shows about 400,000 distinct CDR3 sequences, with about two thirds occurring only once. Germline CDR1 SGHRS, CDR2 YFSETQ. V lost 2 bases, J lost 4 bases, and 15 bases lay in between. The CDR3 is 15 residues long. The sample taken for sequencing was sorted CD4+, CD8+, or CD8+CD57+ T cells (not recorded which) from PBMCs. The chain recombines TRBV5-1 with TRBJ1-1, with a tentative D call TRBD1 (5 bases). The receptor was isolated from a human donor in good health, serving as a control. As DNA, the CDR3 is TGCGCCAGCAGCTTATCCCAGGGATCGGGCACTGAAGCTTTCTTT. This codes for CASSLSQGSGTEAFF.